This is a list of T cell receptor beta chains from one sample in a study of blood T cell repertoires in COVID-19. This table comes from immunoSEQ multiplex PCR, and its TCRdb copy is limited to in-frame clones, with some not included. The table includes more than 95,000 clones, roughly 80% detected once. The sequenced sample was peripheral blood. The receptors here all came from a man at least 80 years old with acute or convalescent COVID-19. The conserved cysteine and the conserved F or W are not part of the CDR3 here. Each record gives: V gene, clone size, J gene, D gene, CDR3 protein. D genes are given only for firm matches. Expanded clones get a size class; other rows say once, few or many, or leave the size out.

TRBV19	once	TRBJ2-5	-	ASSIGYSGQETQY
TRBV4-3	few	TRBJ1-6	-	ASSQGQGALH
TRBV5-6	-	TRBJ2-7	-	ASSLSGGGGQAYEQY
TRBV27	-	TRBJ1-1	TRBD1	ASSHGQGGEAF
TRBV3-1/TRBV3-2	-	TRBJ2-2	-	ASRLQGRVTGELF
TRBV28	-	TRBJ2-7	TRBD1	ASSDPGQGRFEQY
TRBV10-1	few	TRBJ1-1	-	ASSETQEGGTEAF
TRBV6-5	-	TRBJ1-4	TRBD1	ASSYLGQAKGEKLF
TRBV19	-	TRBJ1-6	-	ASSRGSSYNSPLH
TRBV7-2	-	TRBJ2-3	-	ASSFKPLGPDTQY
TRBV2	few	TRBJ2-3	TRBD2	ASSPGSSGGRDTQY
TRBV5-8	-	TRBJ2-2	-	ASSFRTSGELF
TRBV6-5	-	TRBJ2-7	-	ASSYSRGRGAEQY
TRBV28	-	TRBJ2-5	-	ASSLGTRGSETQY
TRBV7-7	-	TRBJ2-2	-	ASGSGTGYSGELF
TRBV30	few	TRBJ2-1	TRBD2	AWSRGLDYNEQF
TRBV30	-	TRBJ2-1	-	AWRRGGAEQF
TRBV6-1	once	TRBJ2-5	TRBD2	ASSERLAEETQY
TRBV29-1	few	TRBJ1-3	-	SANSGNTIY
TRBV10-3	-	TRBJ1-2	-	AISASEYGYT
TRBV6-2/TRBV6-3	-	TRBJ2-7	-	ASSFSLLYEQY
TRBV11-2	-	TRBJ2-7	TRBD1	ASSTGQAGTYEQY
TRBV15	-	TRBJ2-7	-	ATSRRSPGRDEQY
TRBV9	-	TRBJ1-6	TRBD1	ASSPLDRGNSPLH
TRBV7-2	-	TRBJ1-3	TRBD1	ASSPKQGAIAGNTIY
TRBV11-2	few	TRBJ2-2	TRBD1	ASSRQSRDRNTGELF
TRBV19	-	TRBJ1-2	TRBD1	ASRDRGQDGYT
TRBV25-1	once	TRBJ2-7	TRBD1	ASSGHAGGRYEQY
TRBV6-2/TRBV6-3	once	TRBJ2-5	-	ASSSQTGQETQY
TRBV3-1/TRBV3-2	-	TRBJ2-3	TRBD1	ASSTHRGPGDTQY
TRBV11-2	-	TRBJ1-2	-	ASSNRQESNYGYT
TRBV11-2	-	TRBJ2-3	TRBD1	ASSSDRGRTDTQY
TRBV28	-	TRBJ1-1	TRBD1	ASRATRGANTEAF
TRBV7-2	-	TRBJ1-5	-	ASSLVAGGPQPQH
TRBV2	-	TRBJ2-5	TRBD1	ASRWTGQETQY
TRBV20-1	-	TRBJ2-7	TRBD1	SAQDRYEQY
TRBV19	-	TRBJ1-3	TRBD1	ASRKQHQGAGNTIY
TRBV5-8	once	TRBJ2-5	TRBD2	ASSVGTSGAFRGETQY
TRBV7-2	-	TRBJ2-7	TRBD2	ASSLAGSGSSYEQY
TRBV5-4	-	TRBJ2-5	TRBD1	ASSSNQGARETQY
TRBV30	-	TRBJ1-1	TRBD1	AWRDRVPTEAF
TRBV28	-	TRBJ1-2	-	ASSSPTPYGYT
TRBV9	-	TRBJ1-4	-	ASSVTGVRDEKLF
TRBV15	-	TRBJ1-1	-	ATSRDGTTGAEAF
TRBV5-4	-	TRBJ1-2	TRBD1	ASSPQDRVNYGYT
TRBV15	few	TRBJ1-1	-	ATSRPLPGKQEAF
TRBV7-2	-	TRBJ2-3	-	ASSLTRDTQY
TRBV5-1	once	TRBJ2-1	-	ASSLPSSYNEQF
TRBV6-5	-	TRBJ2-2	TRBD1	ASRDRGRTGELF
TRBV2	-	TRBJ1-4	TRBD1	ASSGSGQLRSGTTNEKLF